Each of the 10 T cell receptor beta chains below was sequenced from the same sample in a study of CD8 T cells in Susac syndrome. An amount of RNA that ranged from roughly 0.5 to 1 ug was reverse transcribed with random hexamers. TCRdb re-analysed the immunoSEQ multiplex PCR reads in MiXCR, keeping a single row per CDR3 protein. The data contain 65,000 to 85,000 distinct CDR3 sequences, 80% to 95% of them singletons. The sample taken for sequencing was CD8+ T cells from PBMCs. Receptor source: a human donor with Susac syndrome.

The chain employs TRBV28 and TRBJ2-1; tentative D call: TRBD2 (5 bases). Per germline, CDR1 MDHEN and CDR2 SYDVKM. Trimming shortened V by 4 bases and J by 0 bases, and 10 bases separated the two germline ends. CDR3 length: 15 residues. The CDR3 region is CASSSLANSYNEQFF. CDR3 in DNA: TGTGCCAGCAGTTCCCTAGCTAACTCCTACAATGAGCAGTTCTTC.

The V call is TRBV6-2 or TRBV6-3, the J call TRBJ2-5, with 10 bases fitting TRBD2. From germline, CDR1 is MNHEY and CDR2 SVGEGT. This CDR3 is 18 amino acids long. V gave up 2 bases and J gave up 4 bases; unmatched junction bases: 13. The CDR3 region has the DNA TGTGCCAGCAGTTACGGCCTAGCGGGAGATAGCTTACGAGAGACCCAGTACTTC. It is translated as CASSYGLAGDSLRETQYF.

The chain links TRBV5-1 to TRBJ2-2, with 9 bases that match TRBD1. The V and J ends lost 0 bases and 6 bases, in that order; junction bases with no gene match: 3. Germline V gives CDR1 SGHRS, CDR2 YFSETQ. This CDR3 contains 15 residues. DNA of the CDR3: TGCGCCAGCAGCTTGGCCACAGGGGGCTCCGGGGAGCTGTTTTTT. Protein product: CASSLATGGSGELFF. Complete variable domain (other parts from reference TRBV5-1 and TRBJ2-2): KAGVTQTPRYLIKTRGQQVTLSCSPISGHRSVSWYQQTPGQGLQFLFEYFSETQRNKGNFPGRFSGRQFSNSRSEMNVSTLELGDSALYLCASSLATGGSGELFFGEGSRLTVL.

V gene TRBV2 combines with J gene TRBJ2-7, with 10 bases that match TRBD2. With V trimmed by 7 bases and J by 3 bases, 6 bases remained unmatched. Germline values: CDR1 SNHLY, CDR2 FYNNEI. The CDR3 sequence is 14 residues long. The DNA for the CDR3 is TGTGCCAGCAAGGTAGCGGGGGGACACTACGAGCAGTACTTC. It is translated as CASKVAGGHYEQYF. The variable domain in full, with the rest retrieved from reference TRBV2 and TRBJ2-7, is EPEVTQTPSHQVTQMGQEVILRCVPISNHLYFYWYRQILGQKVEFLVSFYNNEISEKSEIFDDQFSVERPDGSNFTLKIRSTKLEDSAMYFCASKVAGGHYEQYFGPGTRLTVT.

The CDR3 bases are TGTGCCAGCTCACCGGGACAGAACAATGAGCAGTTCTTC. This translates into CASSPGQNNEQFF. This sequence joins TRBV18 and TRBJ2-1; 7 bases are a match to TRBD1. Germline CDR1 reads KGHSH; CDR2 reads LQKENI. The V gene end was trimmed by 3 bases and the J gene end by 5 bases; junction bases not matched to a gene: 1. CDR3 size: 13 residues.

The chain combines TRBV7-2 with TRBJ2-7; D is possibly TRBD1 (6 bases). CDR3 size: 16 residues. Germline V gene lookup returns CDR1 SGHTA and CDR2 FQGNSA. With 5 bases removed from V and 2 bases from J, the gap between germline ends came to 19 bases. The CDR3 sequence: CASSQPDRTLTYEQYF. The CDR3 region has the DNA TGTGCCAGCAGCCAACCTGACAGGACTCTAACCTACGAGCAGTACTTC.

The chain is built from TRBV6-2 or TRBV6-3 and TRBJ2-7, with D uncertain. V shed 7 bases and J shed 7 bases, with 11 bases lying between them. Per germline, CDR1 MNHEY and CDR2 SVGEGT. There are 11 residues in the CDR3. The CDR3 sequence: CASTIRGEQYF. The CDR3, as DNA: TGTGCCAGCACCATTCGTGGAGAGCAGTACTTC.

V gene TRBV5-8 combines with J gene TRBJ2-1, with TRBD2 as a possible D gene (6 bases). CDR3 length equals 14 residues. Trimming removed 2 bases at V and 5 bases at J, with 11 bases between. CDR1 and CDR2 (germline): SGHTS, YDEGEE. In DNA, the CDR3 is TGTGCCAGCAGCTTTCGGCTAGCGAACAATGAGCAGTTCTTC. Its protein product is CASSFRLANNEQFF. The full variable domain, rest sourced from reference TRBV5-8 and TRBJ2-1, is EAGVTQSPTHLIKTRGQQATLRCSPISGHTSVYWYQQALGLGLQFLLWYDEGEERNRGNFPPRFSGRQFPNYSSELNVNALELEDSALYLCASSFRLANNEQFFGPGTRLTVL.

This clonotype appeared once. This chain's CDR3 is CASSQLQGTYEQYF. The DNA of the CDR3 is TGCGCCAGCAGCCAACTACAGGGAACCTACGAGCAGTACTTC. The rearrangement links TRBV4-1 to TRBJ2-7; D is perhaps TRBD1 (6 bases). Germline loops: CDR1 MGHRA, CDR2 YSYEKL. The CDR3 contains 14 residues. V dropped 2 bases and J dropped 2 bases, with 10 bases sitting between them.

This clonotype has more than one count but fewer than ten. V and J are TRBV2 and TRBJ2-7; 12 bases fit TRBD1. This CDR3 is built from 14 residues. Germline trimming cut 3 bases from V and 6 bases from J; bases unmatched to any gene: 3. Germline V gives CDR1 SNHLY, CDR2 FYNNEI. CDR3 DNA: TGTGCCAGCAGTGAGGGACAGGGGGCCCCCGAGCAGTACTTC. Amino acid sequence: CASSEGQGAPEQYF.